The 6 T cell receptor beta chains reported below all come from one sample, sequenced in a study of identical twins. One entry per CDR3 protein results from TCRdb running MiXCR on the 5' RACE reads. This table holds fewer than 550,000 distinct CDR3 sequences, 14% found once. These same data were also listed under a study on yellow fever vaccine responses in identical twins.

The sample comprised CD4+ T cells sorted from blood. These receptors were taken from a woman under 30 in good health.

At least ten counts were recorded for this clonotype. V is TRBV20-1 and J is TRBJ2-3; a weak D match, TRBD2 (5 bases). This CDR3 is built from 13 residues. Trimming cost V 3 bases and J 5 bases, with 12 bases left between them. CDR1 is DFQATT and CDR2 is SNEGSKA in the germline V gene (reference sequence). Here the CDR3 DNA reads TGCAGTGCTAGGGAGGTAATGAGAGATACGCAGTATTTT. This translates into CSAREVMRDTQYF.

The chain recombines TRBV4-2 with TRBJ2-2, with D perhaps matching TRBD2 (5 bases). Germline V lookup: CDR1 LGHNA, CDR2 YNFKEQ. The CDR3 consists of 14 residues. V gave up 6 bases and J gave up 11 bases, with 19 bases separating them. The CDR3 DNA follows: TGTGCCAGCAGGGAGAATTCTTACCGGGGAGAGCTGTTTTTT. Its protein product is CASRENSYRGELFF.

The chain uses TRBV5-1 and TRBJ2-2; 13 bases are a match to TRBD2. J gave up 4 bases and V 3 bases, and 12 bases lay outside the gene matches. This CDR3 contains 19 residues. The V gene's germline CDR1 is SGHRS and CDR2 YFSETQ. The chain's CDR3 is CASSSAGTSGIRGTGELFF. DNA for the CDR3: TGCGCCAGCAGCTCGGCCGGGACTAGCGGGATTCGAGGCACCGGGGAGCTGTTTTTT.

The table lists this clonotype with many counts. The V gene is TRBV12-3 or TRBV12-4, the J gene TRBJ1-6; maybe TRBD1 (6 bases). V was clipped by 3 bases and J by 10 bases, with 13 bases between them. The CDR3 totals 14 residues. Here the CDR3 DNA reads TGTGCCAGCAGTTTGGGGGGTGGGGGCTCACCCCTCCACTTT. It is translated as CASSLGGGGSPLHF.

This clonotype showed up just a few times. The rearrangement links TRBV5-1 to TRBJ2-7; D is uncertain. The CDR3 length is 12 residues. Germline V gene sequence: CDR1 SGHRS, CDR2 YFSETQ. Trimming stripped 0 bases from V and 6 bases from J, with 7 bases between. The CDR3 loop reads CASSLGQLEQYF. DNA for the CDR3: TGCGCCAGCAGCTTGGGACAACTCGAGCAGTACTTC.

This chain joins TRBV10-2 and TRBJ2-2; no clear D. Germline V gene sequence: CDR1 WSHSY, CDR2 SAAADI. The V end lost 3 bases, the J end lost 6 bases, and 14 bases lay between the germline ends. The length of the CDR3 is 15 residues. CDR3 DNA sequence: TGCGCCAGCAGTGACCCCTCGACATCACCCGGGGAGCTGTTTTTT. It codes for CASSDPSTSPGELFF.